Detailed here is one TCR beta chain. The sample is drawn from a study of PD-1 blockade in classical Hodgkin lymphoma. The assay was immunoSEQ multiplex PCR, and TCRdb's table has in-frame clones only and misses some. The data show some 96,000 clones, roughly 76% seen once. Germline CDR1 reads KGHSH; CDR2 reads LQKENI. V lost 3 bases, J lost 0 bases, and 3 bases stayed unmatched. The CDR3 is 15 amino acids. Patients all relapsed after autologous stem cell transplantation, and there was variation in brentuximab vedotin exposure. The sequenced sample was peripheral blood mononuclear cells (PBMCs), obtained before the second cycle of nivolumab. The receptor's source is a human donor with classical Hodgkin lymphoma. The V gene is TRBV18, the J gene TRBJ2-7, with 9 bases lining up with TRBD2. Here the CDR3 reads CASSPVAGDSYEQYF. CDR3 DNA: TGTGCCAGCTCACCTGTAGCGGGAGACTCCTACGAGCAGTACTTC.